This T cell receptor (beta chain) was retrieved from a study of cytomegalovirus exposure and HLA in healthy donors. Germline lookup yields CDR1 MNHEY and CDR2 SVGAGI. V was cut by 2 bases and J by 5 bases, with 12 bases left in between. The CDR3 contains 14 residues. Comment on this clone: Its antigen is unidentified.

Study-level findings and limits: In a later analysis, the majority of CMV-associated beta chains seemingly showed HLA restriction. In a later analysis, compared with equally common non-associated chains, HLA-associated beta chains were more expanded.

Primers: 60 Vbeta forward and 13 Jbeta reverse. TCRdb keeps only in-frame clones here, not all; method: immunoSEQ multiplex PCR. The sample has over 80,000 clones; approximately 60% are singletons. Material for sequencing was PBMCs. The TCR comes from a boy aged 10-17 years in good health and CMV-seropositive. This rearrangement joins TRBV6-5 to TRBJ1-2; the D gene is possibly TRBD1 (5 bases). CDR3 loop: CASSYAQGYYGYTF. The CDR3 DNA reads as TGTGCCAGCAGTTACGCGCAGGGTTATTATGGCTACACCTTC.